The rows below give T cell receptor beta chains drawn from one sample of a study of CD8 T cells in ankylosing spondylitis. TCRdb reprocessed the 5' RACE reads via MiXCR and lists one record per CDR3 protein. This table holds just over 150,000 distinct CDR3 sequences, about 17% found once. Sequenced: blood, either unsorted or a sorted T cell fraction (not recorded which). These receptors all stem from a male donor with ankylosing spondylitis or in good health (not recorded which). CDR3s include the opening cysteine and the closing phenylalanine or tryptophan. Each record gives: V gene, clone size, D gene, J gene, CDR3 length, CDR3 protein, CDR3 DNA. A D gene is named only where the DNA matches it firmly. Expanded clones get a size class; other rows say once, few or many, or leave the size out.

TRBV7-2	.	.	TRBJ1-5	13	CASSPSFGQPQHF	TGTGCCAGCAGTCCCTCCTTCGGGCAGCCCCAGCATTTT
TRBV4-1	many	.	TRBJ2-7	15	CASSLEQGGSYEQYF	TGCGCCAGCAGCCTCGAGCAGGGAGGAAGCTACGAGCAGTACTTC
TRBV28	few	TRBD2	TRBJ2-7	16	CASSIGLAGGSYEQYF	TGTGCCAGCAGCATTGGACTAGCGGGAGGTTCCTACGAGCAGTACTTC
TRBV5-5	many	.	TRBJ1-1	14	CASSSIRVYTEAFF	TGTGCCAGCAGCTCTATCAGGGTGTACACTGAAGCTTTCTTT
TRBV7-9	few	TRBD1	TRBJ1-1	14	CASSLSVGGQEAFF	TGTGCCAGCAGCCTTAGCGTGGGGGGACAGGAAGCTTTCTTT
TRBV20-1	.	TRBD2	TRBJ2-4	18	CSARDPTFGTSGANIQYF	TGCAGTGCTAGGGATCCAACCTTCGGGACTAGCGGAGCCAACATTCAGTACTTC
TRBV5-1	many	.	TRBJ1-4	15	CASSLGARSNEKLFF	TGCGCCAGCAGCTTGGGGGCCAGGTCTAATGAAAAACTGTTTTTT
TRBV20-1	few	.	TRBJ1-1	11	CSAHRGQEAFF	TGCAGTGCTCACCGGGGCCAAGAGGCTTTCTTT
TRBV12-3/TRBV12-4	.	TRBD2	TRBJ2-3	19	CASSAVGLAGEWDIDTQYF	TGTGCCAGCAGCGCAGTGGGACTAGCGGGAGAGTGGGACATAGATACGCAGTATTTT
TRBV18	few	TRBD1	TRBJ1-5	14	CASDAGTVNQPQHF	TGTGCCAGTGACGCCGGGACAGTAAATCAGCCCCAGCATTTT
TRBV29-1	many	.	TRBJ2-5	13	CSAMTEAQETQYF	TGCAGCGCCATGACAGAAGCTCAAGAGACCCAGTACTTC
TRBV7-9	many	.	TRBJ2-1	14	CASSAPQGVNEQFF	TGTGCCAGCAGCGCGCCGCAGGGAGTCAATGAGCAGTTCTTC
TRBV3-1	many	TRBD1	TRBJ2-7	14	CASSPTGVPYEQYF	TGTGCCAGCAGCCCCACAGGGGTACCCTACGAGCAGTACTTC
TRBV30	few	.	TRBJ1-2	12	CAWRLRTHGYTF	TGTGCCTGGAGGCTCCGGACGCATGGCTACACCTTC
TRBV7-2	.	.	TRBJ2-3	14	CASSSTPTRATQYF	TGTGCCAGCAGCTCCACCCCGACTAGGGCTACGCAGTATTTT
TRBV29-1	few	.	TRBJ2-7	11	CSVEISHEQYF	TGCAGCGTTGAAATCTCCCACGAGCAGTACTTC
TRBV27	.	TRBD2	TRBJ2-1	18	CASSSALLAGGKYNEQFF	TGTGCCAGCAGTTCAGCTCTCCTAGCGGGAGGGAAATACAATGAGCAGTTCTTC
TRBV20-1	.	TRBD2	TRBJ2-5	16	CSARAPGLAGGETQYF	TGCAGTGCTAGAGCACCCGGACTAGCGGGAGGGGAGACCCAGTACTTC
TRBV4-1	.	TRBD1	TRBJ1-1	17	CVSSQARQQGRNTEAFF	TGCGTCAGCAGCCAAGCCCGGCAACAGGGGAGGAACACTGAAGCTTTCTTT
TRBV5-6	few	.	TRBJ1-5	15	CASSLFLGGGQPQHF	TGTGCCAGCAGCTTGTTTTTGGGGGGAGGCCAGCCCCAGCATTTT
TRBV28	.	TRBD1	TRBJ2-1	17	CASGFERTGVSYNEQFF	TGTGCCAGCGGCTTCGAAAGGACAGGGGTAAGCTACAATGAGCAGTTCTTC
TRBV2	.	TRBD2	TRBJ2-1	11	CASDSGGEQFF	TGTGCCAGCGATAGCGGGGGTGAGCAGTTCTTC
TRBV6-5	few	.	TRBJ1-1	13	CASSYPGGTEAFF	TGTGCCAGCAGTTACCCGGGGGGGACTGAAGCTTTCTTT
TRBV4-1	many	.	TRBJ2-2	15	CASSQDIVDTGELFF	TGCGCCAGCAGCCAAGATATCGTTGACACCGGGGAGCTGTTTTTT
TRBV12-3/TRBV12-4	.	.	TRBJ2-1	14	CASSLGGGLGEQFF	TGTGCCAGCAGTTTGGGGGGAGGTTTAGGTGAGCAGTTCTTC
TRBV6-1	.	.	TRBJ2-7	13	CASRGGGLNEQYF	TGTGCCAGCAGGGGGGGGGGCCTAAATGAGCAGTACTTC
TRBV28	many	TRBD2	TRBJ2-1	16	CASTSAGTSGRNEQFF	TGTGCCAGCACATCGGCCGGGACTAGCGGGAGGAATGAGCAGTTCTTC
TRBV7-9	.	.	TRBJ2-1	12	CASSRGGNEQFF	TGTGCCAGCAGTCGAGGTGGCAATGAGCAGTTCTTC
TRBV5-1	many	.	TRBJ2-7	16	CASSSAPADYGNEQYF	TGCGCCAGCAGCTCCGCCCCGGCAGACTACGGTAACGAGCAGTACTTC
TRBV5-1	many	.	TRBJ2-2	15	CASSLKTGNTGELFF	TGCGCCAGCAGCTTGAAAACAGGGAACACCGGGGAGCTGTTTTTT
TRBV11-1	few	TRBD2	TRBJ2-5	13	CASRATSAETQYF	TGTGCCAGCAGAGCCACTAGCGCGGAGACCCAGTACTTC
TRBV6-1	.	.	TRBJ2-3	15	CASSEAPASPDTQYF	TGTGCCAGCAGTGAAGCCCCGGCTAGTCCAGATACGCAGTATTTT
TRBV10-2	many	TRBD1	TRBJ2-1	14	CASQDRAPYNEQFF	TGCGCCAGCCAGGACAGGGCCCCGTACAATGAGCAGTTCTTC
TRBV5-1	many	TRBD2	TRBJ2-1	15	CASRQTSGANNEQFF	TGCGCCAGCAGACAAACTAGCGGGGCTAACAATGAGCAGTTCTTC
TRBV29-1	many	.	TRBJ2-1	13	CSGEVGSYNEQFF	TGTTCAGGGGAGGTAGGCTCCTACAATGAGCAGTTCTTC
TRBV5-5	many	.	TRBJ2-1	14	CASSLRLAHNEQFF	TGTGCCAGCAGCTTGCGGCTAGCTCACAATGAGCAGTTCTTC
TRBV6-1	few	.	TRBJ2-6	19	CASSMDGGPPSSGANVLTF	TGTGCCAGCAGCATGGACGGGGGTCCTCCTAGCTCTGGGGCCAACGTCCTGACTTTC
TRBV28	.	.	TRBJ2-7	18	CASSRPQRGRSLTYEQYF	TGTGCCAGCAGTCGGCCCCAACGGGGCAGGTCCCTTACCTACGAGCAGTACTTC
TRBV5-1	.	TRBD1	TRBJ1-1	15	CASSLAGGSGTEAFF	TGCGCCAGCAGCTTGGCAGGGGGCTCGGGAACTGAAGCTTTCTTT
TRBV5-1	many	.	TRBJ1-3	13	CASSGYSGNTIYF	TGCGCCAGCAGCGGATACTCTGGAAACACCATATATTTT
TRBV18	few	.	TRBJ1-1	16	CASSPVAQDLNTEAFF	TGTGCCAGCTCACCAGTAGCACAGGATCTGAACACTGAAGCTTTCTTT
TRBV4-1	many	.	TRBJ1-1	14	CASSPRDLNTEAFF	TGCGCCAGCAGCCCAAGGGACTTGAACACTGAAGCTTTCTTT
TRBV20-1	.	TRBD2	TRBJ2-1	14	CSARGLAGEREQFF	TGCAGTGCTAGAGGTTTGGCGGGAGAGCGTGAGCAGTTCTTC
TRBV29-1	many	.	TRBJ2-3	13	CSGISTGTDTQYF	TGCAGCGGGATCTCGACAGGCACAGATACGCAGTATTTT
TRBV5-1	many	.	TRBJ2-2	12	CASSFETGELFF	TGCGCCAGCAGTTTTGAGACCGGGGAGCTGTTTTTT
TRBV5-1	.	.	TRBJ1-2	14	CASSLSGPADGYTF	TGCGCCAGCAGCTTGTCGGGGCCTGCGGATGGCTACACCTTC
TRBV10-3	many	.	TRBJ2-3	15	CAISASQGSTDTQYF	TGTGCCATCAGTGCTAGCCAGGGTAGCACAGATACGCAGTATTTT
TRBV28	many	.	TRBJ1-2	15	CASNQMTGPLSGYTF	TGTGCCAGCAACCAGATGACAGGCCCTCTAAGTGGCTACACCTTC